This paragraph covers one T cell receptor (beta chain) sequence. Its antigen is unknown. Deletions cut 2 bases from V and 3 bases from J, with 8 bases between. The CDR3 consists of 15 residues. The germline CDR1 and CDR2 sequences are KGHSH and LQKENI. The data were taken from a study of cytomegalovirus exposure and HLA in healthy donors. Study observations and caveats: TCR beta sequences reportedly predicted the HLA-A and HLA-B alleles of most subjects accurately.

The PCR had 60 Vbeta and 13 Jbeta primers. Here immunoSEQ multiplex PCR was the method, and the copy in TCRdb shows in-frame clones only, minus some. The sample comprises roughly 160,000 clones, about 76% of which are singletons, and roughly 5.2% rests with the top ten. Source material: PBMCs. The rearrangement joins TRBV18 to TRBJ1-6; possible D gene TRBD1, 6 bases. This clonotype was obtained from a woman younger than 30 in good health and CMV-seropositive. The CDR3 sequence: CASSPEDSYNSPLHF. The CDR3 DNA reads TGTGCCAGCTCACCAGAGGACAGCTATAATTCACCCCTCCACTTT.